The clone carrying this T cell receptor beta chain was seen many times. Its antigen is undetermined. This entry belongs to a study of T cells in Graves' hyperthyroidism and ophthalmopathy. Findings and limits, study-wide: Onset of ophthalmopathy came a median approximately 6 months after the model predicted it. Blood held most thyroid clonotypes expanded above 0.001 frequency.

Using RNA transcripts as the source, TCR beta CDR3 regions were amplified. The HTBI primer set drove a first-round RT-PCR of the TCR CDR3. TCRdb ran MiXCR on the multiplex PCR reads and lists one entry per CDR3 protein. The sample comprises a few hundred thousand distinct CDR3 sequences, roughly 20% of which are singletons, and roughly 16% rests with the top ten. At least 3 on the Clinical Activity Score was recorded for ophthalmopathy patients, who also had NOSPECS grade at least 4 and duration under 3 months. PBMCs were sourced from roughly 9.3 ml fresh peripheral blood. This CDR3 spans 13 amino acids. Germline lookup yields CDR1 SGHTA and CDR2 FQGTGA. Trimming shortened V by 2 bases and J by 8 bases, and 12 bases separated the two germline ends.

The rearrangement joins TRBV7-3 to TRBJ1-2; TRBD1 might be the D (6 bases). The sequenced sample consisted of blood. This TCR was recovered from a woman in her thirties or forties with Graves' ophthalmopathy. The DNA of the CDR3 is TGTGCCAGCAGCTTATCGGCAGGGGTCGGCTACACCTTC. It is translated as CASSLSAGVGYTF.